The clone carrying this TCR beta chain was seen repeatedly, ten times or more. Its antigen is not known. The data belong to a study of blood T cells in healthy people across ages. V lost 5 bases to trimming and J lost 0 bases, with 9 bases between them. The CDR3 extends over 14 amino acids. Germline assignment: CDR1 SGHTA and CDR2 FQGNSA. Study conclusions and caveats: The authors considered diversity estimates from one million T cells to be underestimates. TCR beta diversity correlated strongly with naive T cell percentage. Unsorted PBMCs ruled out conclusive naive versus antigen-experienced comparison.

For the second PCR, which ran for 7 to 11 cycles, a sample-barcoded 5' primer and a J-beta primer mix were used. Via MiXCR, TCRdb re-called the 5' RACE reads, giving one row per CDR3 protein. This sample has about 1.5 million distinct CDR3 sequences, with roughly 43% found just once. V and J are TRBV7-2 and TRBJ2-3; D possibly uses TRBD1 or TRBD2 (5 bases each). The sequence was obtained from a woman aged 18-29 years in good health. The sequencing sample was made of blood. The CDR3 DNA sequence: TGTGCCAGCAGCGAAAGGGACAGCACAGATACGCAGTATTTT. It codes for CASSERDSTDTQYF.